This TCR beta chain comes out of a study of blood T cells in healthy people across ages. Ten milliliters of peripheral blood were drawn from each donor. A second about 7 to 11 cycle PCR used barcoded and J-beta primers. Sequencing recovered at least 3 million CDR3-containing paired-end reads from each sample. TCRdb passed the 5' RACE reads through MiXCR, listing each CDR3 protein once. The table includes around 400,000 distinct CDR3 sequences, roughly half detected once. Germline-derived CDR1 and CDR2 are SGHAT and FQNNGV. The J segment lost 0 bases and the V segment lost 5 bases, leaving 8 bases of the junction unmatched. This CDR3 contains 17 residues.

The V gene is TRBV11-2, the J gene TRBJ2-3, with TRBD2 identical over 10 bases. This clonotype originated in a man in his fifties or sixties in good health. The source material was blood. The CDR3 region has the DNA TGTGCCAGCAGCCTTAGCGGGAGGTTCTCTAGCACAGATACGCAGTATTTT. Residues: CASSLSGRFSSTDTQYF.